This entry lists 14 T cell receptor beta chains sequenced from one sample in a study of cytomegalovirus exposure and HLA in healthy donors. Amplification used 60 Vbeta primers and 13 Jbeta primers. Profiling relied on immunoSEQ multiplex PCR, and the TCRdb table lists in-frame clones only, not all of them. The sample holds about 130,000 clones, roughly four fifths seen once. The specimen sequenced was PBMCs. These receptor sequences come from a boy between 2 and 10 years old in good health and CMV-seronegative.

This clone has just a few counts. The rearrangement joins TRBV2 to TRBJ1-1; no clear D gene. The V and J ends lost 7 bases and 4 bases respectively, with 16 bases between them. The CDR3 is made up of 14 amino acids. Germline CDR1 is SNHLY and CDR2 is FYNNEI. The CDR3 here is CASKRGSDGTEAFF. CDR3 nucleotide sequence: TGTGCCAGCAAGCGAGGGAGTGATGGCACTGAAGCTTTCTTT.

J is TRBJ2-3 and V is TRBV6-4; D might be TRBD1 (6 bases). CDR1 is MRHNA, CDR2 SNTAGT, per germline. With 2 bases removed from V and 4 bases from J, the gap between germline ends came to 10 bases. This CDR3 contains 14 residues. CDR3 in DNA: TGTGCCAGCAGTGACGGGAAGGGGGCAGATACGCAGTATTTT. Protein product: CASSDGKGADTQYF.

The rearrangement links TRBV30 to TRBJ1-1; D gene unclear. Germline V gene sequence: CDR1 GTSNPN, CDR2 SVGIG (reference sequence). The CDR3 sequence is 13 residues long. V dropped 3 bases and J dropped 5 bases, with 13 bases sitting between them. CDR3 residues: CAWSPHGKTEAFF. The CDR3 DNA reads TGTGCCTGGAGCCCTCACGGGAAGACTGAAGCTTTCTTT.

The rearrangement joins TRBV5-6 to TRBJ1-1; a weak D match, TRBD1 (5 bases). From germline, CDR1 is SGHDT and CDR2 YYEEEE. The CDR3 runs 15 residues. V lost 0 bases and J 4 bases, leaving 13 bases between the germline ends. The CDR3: CASSLDDVRVTEAFF. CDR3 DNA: TGTGCCAGCAGCTTGGATGACGTCAGGGTCACTGAAGCTTTCTTT.

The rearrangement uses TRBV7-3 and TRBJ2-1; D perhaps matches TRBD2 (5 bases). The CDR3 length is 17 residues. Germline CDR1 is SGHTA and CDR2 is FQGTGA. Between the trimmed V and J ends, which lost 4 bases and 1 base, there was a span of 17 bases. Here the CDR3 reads CASSSLPWTGSYNEQFF. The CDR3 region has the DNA TGTGCCAGCAGCTCACTCCCCTGGACGGGATCCTACAATGAGCAGTTCTTC. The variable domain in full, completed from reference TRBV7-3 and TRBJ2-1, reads GAGVSQTPSNKVTEKGKYVELRCDPISGHTALYWYRQSLGQGPEFLIYFQGTGAADDSGLPNDRFFAVRPEGSVSTLKIQRTERGDSAVYLCASSSLPWTGSYNEQFFGPGTRLTVL.

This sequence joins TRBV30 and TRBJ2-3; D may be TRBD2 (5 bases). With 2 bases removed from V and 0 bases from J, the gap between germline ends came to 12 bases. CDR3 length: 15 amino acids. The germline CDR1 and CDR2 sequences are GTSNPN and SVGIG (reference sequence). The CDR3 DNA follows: TGTGCCTGGAGTAATTATGGACTCAGCACAGATACGCAGTATTTT. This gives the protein CAWSNYGLSTDTQYF.

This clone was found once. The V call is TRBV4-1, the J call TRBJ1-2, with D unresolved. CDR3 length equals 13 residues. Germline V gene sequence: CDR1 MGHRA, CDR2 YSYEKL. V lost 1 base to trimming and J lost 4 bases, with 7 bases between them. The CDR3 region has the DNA TGCGCCAGCAGCCAAGTGGGCAGCTATGGCTACACCTTC. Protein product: CASSQVGSYGYTF.

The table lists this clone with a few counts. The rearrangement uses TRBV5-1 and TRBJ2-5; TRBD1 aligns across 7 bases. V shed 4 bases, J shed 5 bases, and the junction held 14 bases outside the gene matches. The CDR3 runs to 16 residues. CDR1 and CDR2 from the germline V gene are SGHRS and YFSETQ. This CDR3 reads CASSPGLDRDRETQYF. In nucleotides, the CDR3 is TGCGCCAGCAGCCCTGGCTTAGACAGGGATCGTGAGACCCAGTACTTC.

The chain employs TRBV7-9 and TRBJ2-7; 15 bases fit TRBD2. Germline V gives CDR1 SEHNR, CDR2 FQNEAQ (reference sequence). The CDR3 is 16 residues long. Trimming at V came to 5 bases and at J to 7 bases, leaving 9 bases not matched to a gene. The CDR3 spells CASSPGTSGGRGEQYF. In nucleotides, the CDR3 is TGTGCCAGCAGCCCTGGGACTAGCGGGGGGCGGGGGGAGCAGTACTTC. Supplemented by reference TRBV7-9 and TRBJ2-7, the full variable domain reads DTGVSQNPRHKITKRGQNVTFRCDPISEHNRLYWYRQTLGQGPEFLTYFQNEAQLEKSRLLSDRFSAERPKGSFSTLEIQRTEQGDSAMYLCASSPGTSGGRGEQYFGPGTRLTVT.

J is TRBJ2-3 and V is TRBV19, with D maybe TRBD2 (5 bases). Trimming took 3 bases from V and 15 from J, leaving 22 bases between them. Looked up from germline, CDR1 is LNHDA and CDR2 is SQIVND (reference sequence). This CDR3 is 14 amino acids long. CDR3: CASSILSPAETLYF. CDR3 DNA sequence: TGTGCCAGTAGTATCCTCTCCCCAGCGGAAACATTATATTTT.

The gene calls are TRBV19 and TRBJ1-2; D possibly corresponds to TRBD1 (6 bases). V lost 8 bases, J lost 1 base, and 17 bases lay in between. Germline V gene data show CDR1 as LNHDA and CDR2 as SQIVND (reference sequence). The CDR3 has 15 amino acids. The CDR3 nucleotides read TGTGCCAGTGACACACGGGACACTTATAACTATGGCTACACCTTC. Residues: CASDTRDTYNYGYTF.

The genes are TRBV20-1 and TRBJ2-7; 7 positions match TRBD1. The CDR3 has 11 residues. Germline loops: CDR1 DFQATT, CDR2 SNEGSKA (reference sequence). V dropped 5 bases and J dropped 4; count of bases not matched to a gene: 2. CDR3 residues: CSASDRYEQYF. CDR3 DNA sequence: TGCAGTGCTTCGGACAGGTACGAGCAGTACTTC.

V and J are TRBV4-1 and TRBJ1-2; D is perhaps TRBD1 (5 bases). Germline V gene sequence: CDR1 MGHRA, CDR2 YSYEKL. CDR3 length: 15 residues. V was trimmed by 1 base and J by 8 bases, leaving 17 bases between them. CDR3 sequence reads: CASSQVEDSWPGYTF. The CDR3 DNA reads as TGCGCCAGCAGCCAAGTAGAAGACAGTTGGCCCGGCTACACCTTC.

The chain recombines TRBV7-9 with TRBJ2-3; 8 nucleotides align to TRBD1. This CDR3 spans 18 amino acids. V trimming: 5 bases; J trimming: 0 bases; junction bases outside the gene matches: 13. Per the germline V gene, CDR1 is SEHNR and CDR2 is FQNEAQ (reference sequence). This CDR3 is CASSLTGAATLSTDTQYF. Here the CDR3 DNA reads TGTGCCAGCAGCCTGACAGGGGCCGCGACTCTTAGCACAGATACGCAGTATTTT.